The 13 T cell receptor beta chains presented below share a single source sample, sequenced in a study of control samples from healthy donors and cancer patients. Repertoires were generated with immunoSEQ multiplex PCR, while TCRdb's copy carries only in-frame clones and drops some. The profile shows over 150,000 clones, more than 85% of them singletons. Sequenced material: blood. The receptors were gathered from a woman in her thirties or forties in good health.

This chain connects TRBV2 to TRBJ2-5; D remains ambiguous. Germline CDR1 is SNHLY and CDR2 is FYNNEI. Trimming pared 8 bases from V and 2 bases from J, leaving 6 bases between. The CDR3 has 11 residues. The CDR3 DNA follows: TGTGCCAGCCTACGGCAAGAGACCCAGTACTTC. Translating it yields CASLRQETQYF. The complete variable domain, with remaining parts taken from reference TRBV2 and TRBJ2-5, reads EPEVTQTPSHQVTQMGQEVILRCVPISNHLYFYWYRQILGQKVEFLVSFYNNEISEKSEIFDDQFSVERPDGSNFTLKIRSTKLEDSAMYFCASLRQETQYFGPGTRLLVL.

The chain carries TRBV5-1 and TRBJ2-7, with 8 bases identical to TRBD2. V shed 2 bases, J shed 0 bases, and the junction held 13 bases outside the gene matches. The CDR3 spans 18 residues. The V gene's germline CDR1 is SGHRS and CDR2 YFSETQ. The CDR3 loop is CASSFNGGAILASYEQYF. CDR3 bases: TGCGCCAGCAGCTTTAACGGGGGGGCTATACTTGCCTCCTACGAGCAGTACTTC.

This clone was detected only a few times. The rearrangement uses TRBV18 and TRBJ2-5, with a possible D match to TRBD2 (5 bases). This CDR3 region has 15 residues. In germline, CDR1 is KGHSH, CDR2 LQKENI. V lost 3 bases and J lost 2, with 13 bases in between. CDR3 nucleotide sequence: TGTGCCAGCTCACCCAGGACGGGGTTTCAAGAGACCCAGTACTTC. This encodes CASSPRTGFQETQYF.

CDR3 nucleotide sequence: TGTGCCAGCAGCTTAGGCCCTAGCACGTTAAATGAAAAACTGTTTTTT. The encoded protein is CASSLGPSTLNEKLFF. The chain carries TRBV7-9 and TRBJ1-4; no clear D. CDR1 and CDR2 (germline): SEHNR, FQNEAQ (reference sequence). Between the trimmed V and J ends, which lost 1 base and 5 bases, there was a span of 14 bases. The CDR3 is 16 amino acids.

V usage is TRBV6-6 and J usage is TRBJ2-4; D assignment may be TRBD1 or TRBD2 (5 bases each). Germline CDR1 MNHNY, CDR2 SVGAGI (reference sequence). This CDR3 has 14 residues. With 6 bases removed from V and 5 bases from J, the gap between germline ends came to 14 bases. The CDR3 sequence is CASSLPGTQNIQYF. The CDR3 DNA reads TGTGCCAGCAGCCTACCAGGGACGCAAAACATTCAGTACTTC.

The chain combines TRBV21-1 with TRBJ1-2; TRBD1 reflects the table's D call only, with no check against the DNA. TRBV21-1 is assigned pseudogene status. CDR3 length equals 16 residues. CDR3: CASSSRTGPYYYGYTF. The CDR3 region has the DNA TGTGCCAGCAGCTCTCGTACAGGGCCTTACTACTATGGCTACACCTTC.

This chain uses TRBV3-1 (or the pseudogene TRBV3-2) with TRBJ2-6; TRBD2 matches at 11 bases. CDR3 length equals 16 residues. The germline CDR1 and CDR2 sequences are LGHDT and YNNKEL (reference sequence). V shed 4 bases and J 2 bases; nucleotides not matched to a gene: 1. CDR3 amino acids: CASSLAGGPGANVLTF. CDR3 nucleotides: TGTGCCAGCAGCCTAGCGGGGGGGCCTGGGGCCAACGTCCTGACTTTC.

The sample holds one count of this clone. The rearrangement uses TRBV27 and TRBJ1-2; TRBD1 might be the D (6 bases). Looked up from germline, CDR1 is MNHEY and CDR2 is SMNVEV (reference sequence). CDR3 length: 13 amino acids. V was trimmed by 3 bases and J by 6 bases, leaving 11 bases between them. The CDR3 protein is CASSFSSGDGYTF. CDR3 DNA sequence: TGTGCCAGCAGTTTCTCCTCAGGGGATGGCTACACCTTC.

The rearrangement uses TRBV2 and TRBJ1-1, with D maybe TRBD1 (5 bases). Germline assignment: CDR1 SNHLY and CDR2 FYNNEI. This CDR3 comprises 11 residues. The V gene lost 6 bases and the J gene lost 4 bases, with 6 bases spanning the gap. Here the CDR3 reads CASRGVTEAFF. The CDR3, as DNA: TGTGCCAGCAGGGGGGTCACTGAAGCTTTCTTT. Looking up the rest from reference TRBV2 and TRBJ1-1 gives the full variable domain: EPEVTQTPSHQVTQMGQEVILRCVPISNHLYFYWYRQILGQKVEFLVSFYNNEISEKSEIFDDQFSVERPDGSNFTLKIRSTKLEDSAMYFCASRGVTEAFFGQGTRLTVV.

The rearrangement uses TRBV5-6 and TRBJ1-6; possibly TRBD1 for D (5 bases). The CDR3 consists of 16 residues. Trimming took 2 bases from V and 11 from J, leaving 20 bases between them. Per the germline V gene, CDR1 is SGHDT and CDR2 is YYEEEE. CDR3 nucleotide sequence: TGTGCCAGCAGCTTATACAACGGGGGGATCCAAACACCCCTCCACTTT. Residues: CASSLYNGGIQTPLHF.

To note about this clone: At one end, the junction sequence differs from germline, possibly due to a read error. The chain recombines TRBV23-1 with TRBJ1-5, with 8 bases fitting TRBD1. TRBV23-1 is an open reading frame, and its role is uncertain. The CDR3 consists of 16 residues. The CDR3: CASIQLGDRSSQPQHF. In nucleotides, the CDR3 is TGCGCCAGCATTCAACTAGGGGACAGGTCGTCCCAGCCCCAGCATTTT.

The V call is TRBV9, the J call TRBJ1-6; D not resolved. Germline V gene lookup returns CDR1 SGDLS and CDR2 YYNGEE. Trimming removed 4 bases from V and 9 bases from J, with 11 bases in between. The CDR3 contains 13 residues. The CDR3 DNA reads as TGTGCCAGCAGCCCGGACTTGGGTTCACCCCTCCACTTT. Translated: CASSPDLGSPLHF.

The J gene is TRBJ1-2, the V gene TRBV5-5, with TRBD1 matching 11 bases. The length of the CDR3 is 14 residues. J gave up 3 bases and V 4 bases, and 2 bases lay outside the gene matches. The germline gives CDR1 SGHKS, CDR2 YYEKEE (reference sequence). CDR3 loop: CASSRDRGDYGYTF. The CDR3 DNA sequence: TGTGCCAGCAGCAGGGACAGGGGGGACTATGGCTACACCTTC.